This TCR beta chain was recorded in a study of T cell changes during pregnancy in multiple sclerosis. Using immunoSEQ multiplex PCR, the repertoire was profiled, and TCRdb retains in-frame clones only, with some absent. Of 35,000 to 40,000 clones in the sample, about 90% were seen once. V lost 2 bases to trimming and J lost 3 bases, with 16 bases between them. The CDR3 has 16 residues. Per the germline V gene, CDR1 is LNHDA and CDR2 is SQIVND (reference sequence). The sequences come from CD4+ T cells from peripheral blood mononuclear cells, collected in the third trimester of pregnancy. The sequence was obtained from a female donor in good health, enrolled as a control in a pregnancy study. The chain recombines TRBV19 with TRBJ1-2, with D unresolved. The CDR3 bases are TGTGCCAGTAGTATACTGAGACAATTTTCTGACTATGGCTACACCTTC. This gives the protein CASSILRQFSDYGYTF.